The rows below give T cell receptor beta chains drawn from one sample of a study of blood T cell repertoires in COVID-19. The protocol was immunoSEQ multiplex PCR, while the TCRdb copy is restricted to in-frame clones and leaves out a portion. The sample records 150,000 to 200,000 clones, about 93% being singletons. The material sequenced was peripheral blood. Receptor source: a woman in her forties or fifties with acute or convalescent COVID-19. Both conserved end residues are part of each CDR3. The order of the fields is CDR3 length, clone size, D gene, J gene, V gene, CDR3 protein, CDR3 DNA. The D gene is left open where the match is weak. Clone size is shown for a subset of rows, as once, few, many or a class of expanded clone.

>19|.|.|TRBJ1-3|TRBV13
CASSSLGGDLPHSGNTIYF
TGTGCCAGCAGCTCCCTTGGAGGGGACCTGCCCCACTCTGGAAACACCATATATTTT
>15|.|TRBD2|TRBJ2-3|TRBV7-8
CASSFIAGFTDTQYF
TGTGCCAGCAGCTTTATAGCGGGCTTCACAGATACGCAGTATTTT
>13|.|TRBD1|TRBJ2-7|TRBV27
CASWTGGFDEQYF
TGTGCCAGCTGGACAGGGGGGTTCGACGAGCAGTACTTC
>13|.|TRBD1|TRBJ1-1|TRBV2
CASSDRQGIEAFF
TGTGCCAGCAGCGATAGACAGGGGATTGAAGCTTTCTTT
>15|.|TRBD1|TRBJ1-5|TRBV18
CASSVGQGGRQPQHF
TGTGCCAGCTCCGTGGGACAGGGAGGGAGACAGCCCCAGCATTTT
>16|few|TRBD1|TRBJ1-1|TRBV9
CASSVGSQGVNTEAFF
TGTGCCAGCAGCGTAGGGTCTCAGGGGGTGAACACTGAAGCTTTCTTT
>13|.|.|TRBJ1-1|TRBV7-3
CASSVSQGTEAFF
TGTGCCAGCAGCGTATCACAGGGTACTGAAGCTTTCTTT
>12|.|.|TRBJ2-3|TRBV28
CASSLTLVRQYF
TGTGCCAGCAGTTTGACATTAGTACGGCAGTATTTT
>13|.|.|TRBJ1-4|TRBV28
CASSTELGEKLFF
TGTGCCAGCAGTACAGAGTTAGGAGAAAAACTGTTTTTT
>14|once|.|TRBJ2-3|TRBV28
CASTEGGERDTQYF
TGTGCCAGCACCGAAGGGGGGGAAAGAGATACGCAGTATTTT
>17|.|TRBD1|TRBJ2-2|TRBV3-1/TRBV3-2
CASSQAKGDRVTGELFF
TGTGCCAGCAGCCAAGCTAAAGGGGACAGGGTCACCGGGGAGCTGTTTTTT
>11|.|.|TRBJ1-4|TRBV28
CASSWDTKEFF
TGTGCCAGCAGTTGGGACACAAAGGAGTTTTTT
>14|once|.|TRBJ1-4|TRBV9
CASSVGQANEKLFF
TGTGCCAGCAGCGTAGGACAGGCTAATGAAAAACTGTTTTTT
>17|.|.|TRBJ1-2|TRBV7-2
CASSLESSAATNYGYTF
TGTGCCAGCAGCTTAGAAAGCTCGGCGGCGACTAACTATGGCTACACCTTC
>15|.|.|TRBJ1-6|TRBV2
CASSSGTGQGSPLHF
TGTGCCAGCAGTAGCGGGACGGGCCAGGGTTCACCCCTCCACTTT
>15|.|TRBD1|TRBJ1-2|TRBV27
CASRPRGQTNYGYTF
TGTGCCAGCAGACCGAGGGGACAGACTAACTATGGCTACACCTTC